This TCR beta chain was observed in a study of blood T cells in healthy people across ages. Together with a sample-barcoded 5' primer, a J-beta primer mix was included in a second PCR lasting about 6 to 12 cycles. Via MiXCR, TCRdb re-called the 5' RACE reads, giving one row per CDR3 protein. The sample has 780,000 or so distinct CDR3 sequences; approximately 53% are singletons. The V gene's germline CDR1 is LGHNA and CDR2 YSLEER. V lost 3 bases and J lost 3, with 11 bases in between. CDR3 length equals 15 residues. V and J are TRBV4-3 and TRBJ2-2, with D possibly matching TRBD2 (6 bases). This TCR was recovered from a man aged 40-49 years in good health. Sequenced: blood. Here the CDR3 reads CASSHRTGDTGELFF. The CDR3 nucleotides read TGCGCCAGCAGCCATAGGACGGGGGACACCGGGGAGCTGTTTTTT.